This TCR beta chain is from a study of control samples from healthy donors and cancer patients. About this clone itself: An end of the junction does not agree with germline; a read error may underlie this.

The data were produced by immunoSEQ multiplex PCR, yet TCRdb's version contains in-frame clones alone and is incomplete. The data show 250,000 to 300,000 clones, over 75% seen once. The sequenced sample was PBMCs. The TCR sequence derives from a woman aged 60-75 years with lung cancer.

The CDR3 loop reads CASSSLGAGGARETQYF. CDR3 coding DNA: TGTGCTAGCAGCTCTCTAGGGGCCGGGGGGGCCAGAGAGACCCAGTACTTC. This rearrangement joins TRBV7-7 to TRBJ2-5, with 8 bases that match TRBD2. CDR1 is SSHAT and CDR2 is FNYEAQ in the germline V gene (reference sequence). This CDR3 contains 17 residues. The whole variable domain, filled in from reference TRBV7-7 and TRBJ2-5, reads GAGVSQSPRYKVTKRGQDVTLRCDPISSHATLYWYQQALGQGPEFLTYFNYEAQPDKSGLPSDRFSAERPEGSISTLTIQRTEQRDSAMYRCASSSLGAGGARETQYFGPGTRLLVL.